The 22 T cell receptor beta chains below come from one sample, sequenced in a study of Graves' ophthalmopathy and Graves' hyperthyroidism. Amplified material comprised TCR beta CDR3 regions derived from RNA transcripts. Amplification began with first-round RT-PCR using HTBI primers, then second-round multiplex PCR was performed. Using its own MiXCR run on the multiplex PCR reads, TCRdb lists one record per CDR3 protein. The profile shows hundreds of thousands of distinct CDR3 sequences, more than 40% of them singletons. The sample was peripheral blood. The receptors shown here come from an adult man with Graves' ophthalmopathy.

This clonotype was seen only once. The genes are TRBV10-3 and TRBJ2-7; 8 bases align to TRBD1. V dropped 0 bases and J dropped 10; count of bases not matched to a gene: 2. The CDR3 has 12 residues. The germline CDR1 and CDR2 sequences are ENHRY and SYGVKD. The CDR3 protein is CAISESGQDQYF. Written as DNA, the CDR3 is TGTGCCATCAGTGAGTCGGGACAGGACCAGTACTTC.

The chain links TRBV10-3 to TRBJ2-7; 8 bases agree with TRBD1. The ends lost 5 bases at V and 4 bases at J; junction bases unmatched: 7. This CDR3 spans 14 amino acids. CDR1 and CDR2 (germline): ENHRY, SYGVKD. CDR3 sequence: CAISLSGGGYEQYF. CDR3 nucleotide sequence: TGTGCCATCAGTCTATCAGGGGGCGGTTACGAGCAGTACTTC.

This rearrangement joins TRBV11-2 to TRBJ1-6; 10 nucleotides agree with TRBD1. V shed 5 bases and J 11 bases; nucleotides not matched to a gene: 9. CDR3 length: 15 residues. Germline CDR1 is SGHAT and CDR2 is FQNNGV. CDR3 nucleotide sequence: TGTGCCAGCAGCGGCGGGACAGGGGCTTCAGCACCCCTCCACTTT. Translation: CASSGGTGASAPLHF.

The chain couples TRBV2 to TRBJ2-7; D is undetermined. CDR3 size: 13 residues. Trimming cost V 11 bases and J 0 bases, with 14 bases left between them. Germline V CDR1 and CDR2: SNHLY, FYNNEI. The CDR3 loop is CAAAGYSSYEQYF. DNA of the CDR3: TGTGCCGCAGCAGGCTACAGCTCCTACGAGCAGTACTTC. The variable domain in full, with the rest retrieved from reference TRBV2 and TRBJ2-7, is EPEVTQTPSHQVTQMGQEVILRCVPISNHLYFYWYRQILGQKVEFLVSFYNNEISEKSEIFDDQFSVERPDGSNFTLKIRSTKLEDSAMYFCAAAGYSSYEQYFGPGTRLTVT.

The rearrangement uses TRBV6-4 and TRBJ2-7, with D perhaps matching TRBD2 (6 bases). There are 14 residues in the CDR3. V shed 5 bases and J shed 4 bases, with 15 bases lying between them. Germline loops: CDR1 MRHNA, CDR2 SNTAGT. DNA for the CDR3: TGTGCCAGCAGTTTCACATCGGGAGTTTACGAGCAGTACTTC. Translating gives CASSFTSGVYEQYF.

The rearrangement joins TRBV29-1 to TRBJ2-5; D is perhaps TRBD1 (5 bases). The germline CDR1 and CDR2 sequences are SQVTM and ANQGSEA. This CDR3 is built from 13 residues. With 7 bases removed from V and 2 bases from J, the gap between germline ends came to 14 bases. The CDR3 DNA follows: TGCAGCGCTCGCGATGGGGCGCAAGAGACCCAGTACTTC. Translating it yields CSARDGAQETQYF.

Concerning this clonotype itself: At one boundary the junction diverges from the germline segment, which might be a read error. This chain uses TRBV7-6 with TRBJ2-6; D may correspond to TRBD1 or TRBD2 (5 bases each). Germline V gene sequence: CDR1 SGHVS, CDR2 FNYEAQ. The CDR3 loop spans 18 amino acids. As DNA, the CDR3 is TGTGCCAGCTGCTTAGTCCTCGGGGCCCACTCTGGGGCCAACGCCCTGACTTTC. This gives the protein CASCLVLGAHSGANALTF.

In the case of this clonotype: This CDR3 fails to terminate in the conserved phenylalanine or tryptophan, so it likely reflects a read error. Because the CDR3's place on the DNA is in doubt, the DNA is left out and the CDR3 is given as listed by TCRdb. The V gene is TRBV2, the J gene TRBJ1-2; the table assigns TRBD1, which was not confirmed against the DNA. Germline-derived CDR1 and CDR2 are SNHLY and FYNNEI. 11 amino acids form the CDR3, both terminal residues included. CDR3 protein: CASRHRQGFSY.

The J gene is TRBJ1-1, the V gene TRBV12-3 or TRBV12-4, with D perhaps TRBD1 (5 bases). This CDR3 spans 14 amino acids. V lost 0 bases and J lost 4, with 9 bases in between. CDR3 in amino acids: CASSLAGDSTEAFF. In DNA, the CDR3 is TGTGCCAGCAGTTTAGCGGGGGATAGCACTGAAGCTTTCTTT.

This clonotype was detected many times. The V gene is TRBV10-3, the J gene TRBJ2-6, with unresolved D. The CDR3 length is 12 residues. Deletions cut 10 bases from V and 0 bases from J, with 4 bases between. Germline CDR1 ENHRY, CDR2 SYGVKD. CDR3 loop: CASVSGANVLTF. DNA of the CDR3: TGTGCCAGCGTCTCTGGGGCCAACGTCCTGACTTTC.

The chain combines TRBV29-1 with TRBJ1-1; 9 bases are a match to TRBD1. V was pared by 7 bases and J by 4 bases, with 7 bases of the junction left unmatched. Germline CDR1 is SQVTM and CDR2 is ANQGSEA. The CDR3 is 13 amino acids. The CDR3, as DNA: TGCAGCGCTTCGACAGGGGGGGGCACTGAAGCTTTCTTT. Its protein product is CSASTGGGTEAFF.

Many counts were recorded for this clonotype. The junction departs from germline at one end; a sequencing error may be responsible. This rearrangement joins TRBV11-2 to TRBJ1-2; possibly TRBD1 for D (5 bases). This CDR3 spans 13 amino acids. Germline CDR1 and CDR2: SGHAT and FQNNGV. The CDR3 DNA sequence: TGTGCCAGCAGCTTAGTTTCGGTGACAGACCTCGCCTTC. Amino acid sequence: CASSLVSVTDLAF.

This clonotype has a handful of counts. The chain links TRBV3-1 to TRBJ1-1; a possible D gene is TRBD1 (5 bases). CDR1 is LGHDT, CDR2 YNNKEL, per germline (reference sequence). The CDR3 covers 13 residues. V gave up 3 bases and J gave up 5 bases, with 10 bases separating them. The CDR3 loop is CASSHIEGTEAFF. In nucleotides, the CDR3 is TGTGCCAGCAGCCACATCGAGGGGACTGAAGCTTTCTTT.

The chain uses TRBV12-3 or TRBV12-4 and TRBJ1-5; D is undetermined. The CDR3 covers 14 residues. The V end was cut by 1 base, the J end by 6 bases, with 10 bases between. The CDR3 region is CASSLGLGIQPQHF. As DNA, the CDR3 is TGTGCCAGCAGTTTAGGATTAGGGATTCAGCCCCAGCATTTT.

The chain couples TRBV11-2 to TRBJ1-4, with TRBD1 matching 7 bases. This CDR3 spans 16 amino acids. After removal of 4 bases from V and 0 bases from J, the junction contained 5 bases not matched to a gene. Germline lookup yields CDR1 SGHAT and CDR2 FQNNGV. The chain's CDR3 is CASSSSGQATNEKLFF. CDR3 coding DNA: TGTGCCAGCAGCTCCTCCGGACAGGCAACTAATGAAAAACTGTTTTTT.

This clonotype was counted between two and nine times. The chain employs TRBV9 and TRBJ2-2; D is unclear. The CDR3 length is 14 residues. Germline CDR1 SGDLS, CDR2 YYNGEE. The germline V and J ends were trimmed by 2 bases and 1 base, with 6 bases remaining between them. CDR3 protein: CASSVTLNTGELFF. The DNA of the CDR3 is TGTGCCAGCAGCGTGACTTTGAACACCGGGGAGCTGTTTTTT.

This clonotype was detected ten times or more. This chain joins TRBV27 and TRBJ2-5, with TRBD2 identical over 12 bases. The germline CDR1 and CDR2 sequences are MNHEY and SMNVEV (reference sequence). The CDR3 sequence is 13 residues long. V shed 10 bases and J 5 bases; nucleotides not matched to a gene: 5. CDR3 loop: CATQTSGSETQYF. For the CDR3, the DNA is TGTGCCACCCAGACTAGCGGGAGTGAGACCCAGTACTTC.

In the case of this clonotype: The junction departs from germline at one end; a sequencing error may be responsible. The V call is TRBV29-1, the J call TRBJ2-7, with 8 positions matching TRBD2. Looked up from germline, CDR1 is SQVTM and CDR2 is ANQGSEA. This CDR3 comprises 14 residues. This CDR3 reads CSVERSGSTGELYF. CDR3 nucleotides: TGCAGCGTTGAGCGGAGCGGGAGTACCGGGGAGCTGTACTTC.

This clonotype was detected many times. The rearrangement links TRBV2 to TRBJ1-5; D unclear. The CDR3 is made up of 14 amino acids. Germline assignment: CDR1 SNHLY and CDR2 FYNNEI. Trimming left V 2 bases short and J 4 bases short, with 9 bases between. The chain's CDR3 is CASSEYRRNQPQHF. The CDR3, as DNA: TGTGCCAGCAGTGAATACAGAAGGAATCAGCCCCAGCATTTT.

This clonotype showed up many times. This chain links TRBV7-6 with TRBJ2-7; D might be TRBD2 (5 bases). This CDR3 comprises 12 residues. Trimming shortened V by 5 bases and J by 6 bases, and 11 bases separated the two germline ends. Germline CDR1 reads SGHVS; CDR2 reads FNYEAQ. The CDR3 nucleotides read TGTGCCAGCAGCGCCGGAGGACTCGAGCAGTACTTC. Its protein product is CASSAGGLEQYF.

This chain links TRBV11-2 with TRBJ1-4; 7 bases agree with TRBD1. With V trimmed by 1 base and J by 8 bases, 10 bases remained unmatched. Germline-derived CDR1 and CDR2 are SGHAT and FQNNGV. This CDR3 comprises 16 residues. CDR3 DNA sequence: TGTGCCAGCAGCTTAGGGGTGACAGGGTTCGGAGAAAAACTGTTTTTT. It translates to CASSLGVTGFGEKLFF. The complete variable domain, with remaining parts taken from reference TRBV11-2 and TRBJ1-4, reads EAGVAQSPRYKIIEKRQSVAFWCNPISGHATLYWYQQILGQGPKLLIQFQNNGVVDDSQLPKDRFSAERLKGVDSTLKIQPAKLEDSAVYLCASSLGVTGFGEKLFFGSGTQLSVL.

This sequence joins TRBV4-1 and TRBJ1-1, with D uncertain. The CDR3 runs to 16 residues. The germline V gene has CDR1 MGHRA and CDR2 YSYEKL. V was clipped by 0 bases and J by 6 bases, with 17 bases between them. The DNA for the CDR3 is TGCGCCAGCAGCCAAGATCTGGTGTTCGCGCTAGCTGAAGCTTTCTTT. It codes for CASSQDLVFALAEAFF.